This is a list of T cell receptor beta chains from one sample in a study of T cell changes during pregnancy in multiple sclerosis. Profiled with immunoSEQ multiplex PCR; TCRdb holds only in-frame clones, not every one. The table lists roughly 42,000 clones, around 90% of them singletons, with approximately 1% in the top ten. The source was CD4+ T cells from peripheral blood mononuclear cells, collected in the second trimester of pregnancy. These receptor sequences come from a female donor with multiple sclerosis, enrolled in a pregnancy study. Each CDR3 is given with its conserved first and last residue. A D gene is named only where the DNA matches it firmly. Size values are once, few and many counts, or a class for expanded clones, and some rows have none.

v_gene: TRBV30
abundance: NA
d_gene: NA
j_gene: TRBJ2-5
CDR3aa: CALRTSQETQYF
CDR3nt: TGTGCCTTACGGACTTCTCAAGAGACCCAGTACTTC

v_gene: TRBV19
abundance: once
d_gene: TRBD2
j_gene: TRBJ2-3
CDR3aa: CASSIGRLAAADTQYF
CDR3nt: TGTGCCAGTAGTATTGGGAGGCTAGCGGCTGCAGATACGCAGTATTTT

v_gene: TRBV5-1
abundance: NA
d_gene: NA
j_gene: TRBJ2-1
CDR3aa: CASSLGRSGYNEQFF
CDR3nt: TGCGCCAGCAGCTTGGGTCGGAGTGGCTACAATGAGCAGTTCTTC

v_gene: TRBV7-9
abundance: NA
d_gene: NA
j_gene: TRBJ2-2
CDR3aa: CASRLGQNTGELFF
CDR3nt: TGTGCCAGCAGGTTGGGACAGAACACCGGGGAGCTGTTTTTT

v_gene: TRBV5-8
abundance: few
d_gene: TRBD1
j_gene: TRBJ2-4
CDR3aa: CASSMGQGIPYF
CDR3nt: TGTGCCAGCAGCATGGGACAGGGTATCCCCTACTTC

v_gene: TRBV2
abundance: NA
d_gene: TRBD2
j_gene: TRBJ2-7
CDR3aa: CASSPQITSVGSYEQYF
CDR3nt: TGTGCCAGCAGTCCTCAAATAACTAGCGTGGGATCCTACGAGCAGTACTTC

v_gene: TRBV7-9
abundance: NA
d_gene: NA
j_gene: TRBJ2-1
CDR3aa: CASSLALTENNEQFF
CDR3nt: TGTGCCAGCAGCTTAGCATTGACAGAAAACAATGAGCAGTTCTTC

v_gene: TRBV7-9
abundance: NA
d_gene: TRBD2
j_gene: TRBJ2-1
CDR3aa: CASSSTGLATNEQFF
CDR3nt: TGTGCCAGCAGCTCAACGGGACTAGCGACCAATGAGCAGTTCTTC

v_gene: TRBV19
abundance: NA
d_gene: TRBD1
j_gene: TRBJ2-5
CDR3aa: CASSITGTAQETQYF
CDR3nt: TGTGCCAGTAGTATTACCGGGACAGCTCAAGAGACCCAGTACTTC

v_gene: TRBV7-2
abundance: NA
d_gene: TRBD2
j_gene: TRBJ2-5
CDR3aa: CASSPRGGLAGEREETQYF
CDR3nt: TGTGCCAGCAGCCCTCGGGGGGGACTAGCGGGAGAACGGGAAGAGACCCAGTACTTC

v_gene: TRBV28
abundance: NA
d_gene: TRBD2
j_gene: TRBJ2-1
CDR3aa: CASSLYAGGNEQFF
CDR3nt: TGTGCCAGCAGTTTATACGCGGGAGGCAATGAGCAGTTCTTC

v_gene: TRBV5-1
abundance: NA
d_gene: TRBD1
j_gene: TRBJ2-7
CDR3aa: CASSLGQGSLYEQYF
CDR3nt: TGCGCCAGCAGCTTGGGACAGGGTTCCCTCTACGAGCAGTACTTC

v_gene: TRBV4-1
abundance: NA
d_gene: NA
j_gene: TRBJ2-2
CDR3aa: CASSQEGRLTGELFF
CDR3nt: TGCGCCAGCAGCCAAGAGGGGAGGCTAACCGGGGAGCTGTTTTTT

v_gene: TRBV5-8
abundance: once
d_gene: NA
j_gene: TRBJ2-1
CDR3aa: CASSGSLGGNNEQFF
CDR3nt: TGTGCCAGCAGCGGATCCCTTGGAGGGAACAATGAGCAGTTCTTC

v_gene: TRBV2
abundance: NA
d_gene: NA
j_gene: TRBJ2-1
CDR3aa: CASTGNNEQFF
CDR3nt: TGTGCCAGCACGGGGAACAATGAGCAGTTCTTC

v_gene: TRBV19
abundance: NA
d_gene: TRBD2
j_gene: TRBJ2-5
CDR3aa: CASRGEFGTQYF
CDR3nt: TGTGCCAGTCGGGGGGAATTTGGGACCCAGTACTTC

v_gene: TRBV2
abundance: NA
d_gene: TRBD1
j_gene: TRBJ1-5
CDR3aa: CASSETGGGNQPQHF
CDR3nt: TGTGCCAGCAGTGAGACAGGGGGCGGAAATCAGCCCCAGCATTTT

v_gene: TRBV4-1
abundance: NA
d_gene: TRBD2
j_gene: TRBJ2-7
CDR3aa: CASSHHIAGSPSYEQYF
CDR3nt: TGCGCCAGCAGCCATCATATAGCGGGTTCGCCCTCCTACGAGCAGTACTTC

v_gene: TRBV19
abundance: NA
d_gene: NA
j_gene: TRBJ1-1
CDR3aa: CASSTEVPGGEAFF
CDR3nt: TGTGCCAGTAGTACCGAAGTCCCCGGAGGTGAAGCTTTCTTT

v_gene: TRBV5-1
abundance: NA
d_gene: NA
j_gene: TRBJ2-7
CDR3aa: CASSLSGGTHEQYF
CDR3nt: TGCGCCAGCAGCTTGAGTGGCGGGACCCACGAGCAGTACTTC

v_gene: TRBV27
abundance: few
d_gene: TRBD2
j_gene: TRBJ2-2
CDR3aa: CASSLTSGSAGELFF
CDR3nt: TGTGCCAGCAGTTTGACTAGCGGGAGTGCCGGGGAGCTGTTTTTT

v_gene: TRBV5-4
abundance: NA
d_gene: NA
j_gene: TRBJ1-1
CDR3aa: CASSEEELKNTEAFF
CDR3nt: TGTGCCAGCAGCGAGGAAGAACTGAAGAACACTGAAGCTTTCTTT